This note documents a single T cell receptor beta chain sequence. Antigen: not known. Trimming removed 0 bases from V and 8 bases from J; junction bases left unmatched: 7. Looked up from germline, CDR1 is SGHVS and CDR2 is FQNEAQ. The CDR3 consists of 14 residues. The data belong to a study of cytomegalovirus exposure and HLA in healthy donors. Study observations and caveats: Later work showed greater clonal expansion in HLA-associated TCR beta chains than in equally common others.

With 60 Vbeta and 13 Jbeta primers, the PCR was carried out. The assay was immunoSEQ multiplex PCR, and TCRdb's table has in-frame clones only and misses some. The sample includes some 110,000 clones, about 81% seen only once; the top ten take around 1.3%. This clonotype was obtained from a man aged 25 to 45 in good health and CMV-seronegative. The gene calls are TRBV7-8 and TRBJ2-7; TRBD1 matches 7 bases. The sample taken for sequencing was PBMCs. CDR3: CASSLARRGLQQYF. As DNA, the CDR3 is TGTGCCAGCAGCTTAGCGCGAAGGGGGCTCCAGCAGTACTTC.